The clone carrying this T cell receptor (beta chain) has a handful of counts. Its antigen is currently unknown. The record originates from a study of cytomegalovirus exposure and HLA in healthy donors. PCR used 60 Vbeta primers and 13 Jbeta primers. Measured with immunoSEQ multiplex PCR; TCRdb has only the in-frame clones, and not every one. The sample holds 90,000 to 140,000 clones; roughly 76% are singletons and the top ten take about 6.9%. Findings of the study overall: Usually a TCR sequence was rare, but some public TCRs were found in many donors. Cytomegalovirus status, reportedly, was diagnosed with high specificity and sensitivity by the classifier.

Sequenced input: PBMCs. This TCR derives from a man aged 25 to 45 in good health and CMV-seropositive.

CDR3 bases: TGCAGCGTGGGGGAGGGCCTAGCGGGCAATCAGCCCCAGCATTTT. Translation gives CSVGEGLAGNQPQHF. The chain has TRBV29-1 and TRBJ1-5, with D tentatively TRBD1 (5 bases). V was pared by 6 bases and J by 2 bases, with 17 bases between. CDR1 is SQVTM and CDR2 is ANQGSEA in the germline V gene. The CDR3 contains 15 residues. The entire variable domain, with the rest obtained from reference TRBV29-1 and TRBJ1-5, is as follows: SAVISQKPSRDICQRGTSLTIQCQVDSQVTMMFWYRQQPGQSLTLIATANQGSEATYESGFVIDKFPISRPNLTFSTLTVSNMSPEDSSIYLCSVGEGLAGNQPQHFGDGTRLSIL.